This paragraph reports one T cell receptor (beta chain). The antigen is not known. Libraries were prepared by immunoSEQ multiplex PCR; TCRdb keeps only in-frame clonotypes and omits some of them. In the table there are about 38,000 clones, roughly three quarters of which are singletons. The entry originates in a study of a mutant IDH1 vaccine in newly diagnosed glioma. Across the study: Among treated patients, about 62% were male and around 40% female, and mean age was approximately 40 years. Earlier therapy was either radiotherapy, temozolomide, or both, and most got both. Study-level findings and limits: Pseudoprogression showed no apparent link to changes in top peripheral T cell clonotypes.

As to time point: baseline, week 1 (first vaccination visit). The sample's treatment: pre-vaccination baseline after standard-of-care therapy. New IDH1-mutant, ATRX-lost WHO grade 3 or 4 astrocytomas occurred in donors. The V gene's germline CDR1 is MNHNS and CDR2 SASEGT. The V segment lost 3 bases and the J segment 8 bases; nucleotides outside the gene matches: 9. The length of the CDR3 is 14 residues. The source was PBMCs, collected from a glioma patient treated with radiotherapy, temozolomide or both. The chain has TRBV6-1 and TRBJ1-2; 7 bases agree with TRBD1. The TCR originated in a man in his forties with glioma. Some clones in this sample may be carry-over from other donors' samples. This chain's CDR3 is CASSETTGASGYTF. In nucleotides, the CDR3 is TGTGCCAGCAGTGAGACTACAGGGGCTTCGGGCTACACCTTC.